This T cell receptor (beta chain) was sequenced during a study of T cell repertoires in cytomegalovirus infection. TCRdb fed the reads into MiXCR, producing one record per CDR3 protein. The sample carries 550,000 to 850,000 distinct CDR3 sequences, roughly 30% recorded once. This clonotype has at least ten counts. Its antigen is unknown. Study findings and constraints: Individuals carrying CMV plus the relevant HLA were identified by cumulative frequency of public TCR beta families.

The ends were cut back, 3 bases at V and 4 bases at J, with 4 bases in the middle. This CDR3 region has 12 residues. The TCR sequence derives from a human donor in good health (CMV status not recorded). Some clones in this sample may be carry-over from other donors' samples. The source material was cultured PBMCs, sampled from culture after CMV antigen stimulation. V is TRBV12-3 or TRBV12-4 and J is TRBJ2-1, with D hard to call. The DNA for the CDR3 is TGTGCCAGCAGTTTCCCTTACAATGAGCAGTTCTTC. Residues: CASSFPYNEQFF.